The 13 T cell receptor beta chains reported below all come from one sample, sequenced in a study of T cells after yellow fever vaccination. TCRdb redid the calling of the 5' RACE reads with MiXCR, one entry per CDR3 protein. This table holds hundreds of thousands of distinct CDR3 sequences, 7.5% to 9% found once. The specimen was PBMCs, collected on the day of the first yellow fever vaccination. These receptors were collected from a man between 18 and 29 years old who received the YFV17D yellow fever vaccine.

The chain combines TRBV7-2 with TRBJ2-7; TRBD2 matches at 9 bases. Trimming removed 6 bases from V and 6 bases from J; junction bases left unmatched: 12. Germline V lookup: CDR1 SGHTA, CDR2 FQGNSA. The CDR3 runs to 15 residues. CDR3 amino acids: CASRRGGGPFPEQYF. The CDR3 DNA is TGTGCCAGCAGGCGCGGGGGGGGCCCATTCCCCGAGCAGTACTTC.

This clonotype occurred many times. The chain recombines TRBV20-1 with TRBJ2-3, with a tentative D call TRBD2 (7 bases). Trimming pared 0 bases from V and 6 bases from J, leaving 16 bases between. Germline CDR1 reads DFQATT; CDR2 reads SNEGSKA (reference sequence). The CDR3 contains 15 residues. CDR3 region: CSARDLRGGGDTQYF. The DNA of the CDR3 is TGCAGTGCTAGAGATCTGAGGGGGGGAGGGGATACGCAGTATTTT.

This clonotype was observed at least ten times. The chain is built from TRBV20-1 and TRBJ2-5; weak D call: TRBD2 (5 bases). The V gene lost 5 bases and the J gene lost 7 bases, with 14 bases spanning the gap. This CDR3 contains 12 residues. CDR1 and CDR2 (germline): DFQATT, SNEGSKA (reference sequence). CDR3 loop: CSAPGLAGTQYF. In DNA form, the CDR3 reads TGCAGTGCTCCAGGACTGGCCGGGACCCAGTACTTC.

Concerning this clonotype: A read error may produce the germline difference seen at one junction end. The chain joins TRBV7-9 to TRBJ2-5, with D unresolved. The germline CDR1 and CDR2 sequences are SEHNR and FQNEAQ (reference sequence). This CDR3 has 12 amino acids. CDR3 sequence reads: CAISPEEETQYF. CDR3 bases: TGTGCCATCAGCCCTGAGGAAGAGACCCAGTACTTC.

This clonotype was recorded at least ten times. This sequence joins TRBV30 and TRBJ1-2, with D uncertain. Per the germline V gene, CDR1 is GTSNPN and CDR2 is SVGIG (reference sequence). There are 14 residues in the CDR3. The V gene lost 0 bases and the J gene lost 4 bases, with 12 bases spanning the gap. This CDR3 reads CAWSVPGAGYGYTF. CDR3 nucleotides: TGTGCCTGGAGTGTACCCGGAGCTGGCTATGGCTACACCTTC.

The chain employs TRBV20-1 and TRBJ2-7; 10 bases fit TRBD2. CDR3 size: 13 residues. Trimming at V came to 6 bases and at J to 2 bases, leaving 4 bases not matched to a gene. Per the germline V gene, CDR1 is DFQATT and CDR2 is SNEGSKA (reference sequence). The CDR3 bases are TGCAGTGCCAAGGGACTAGCGACCTACGAGCAGTACGTC. This sequence encodes CSAKGLATYEQYV.

The chain joins TRBV4-2 to TRBJ2-3, with D unclear. Between the trimmed V and J ends, which lost 0 bases and 8 bases, there was a span of 15 bases. The CDR3 is 15 amino acids. Germline V gene sequence: CDR1 LGHNA, CDR2 YNFKEQ. CDR3 sequence (DNA): TGTGCCAGCAGCCAAGATCCCACTAAGGGCCCTACGCAGTATTTT. Its translation: CASSQDPTKGPTQYF.

This clonotype was observed a handful of times. The chain links TRBV7-2 to TRBJ2-5; D ambiguous. The CDR3 loop spans 15 amino acids. Germline lookup yields CDR1 SGHTA and CDR2 FQGNSA. Trimming shortened V by 5 bases and J by 1 base, and 14 bases separated the two germline ends. CDR3 loop: CASSQNKHPQETQYF. CDR3 coding DNA: TGTGCCAGCAGCCAGAACAAACATCCCCAAGAGACCCAGTACTTC. Looking up the rest from reference TRBV7-2 and TRBJ2-5 gives the full variable domain: GAGVSQSPSNKVTEKGKDVELRCDPISGHTALYWYRQSLGQGLEFLIYFQGNSAPDKSGLPSDRFSAERTGGSVSTLTIQRTQQEDSAVYLCASSQNKHPQETQYFGPGTRLLVL.

This chain joins TRBV4-1 and TRBJ2-5; TRBD2 aligns across 9 bases. Trimming cost V 0 bases and J 3 bases; bases outside gene matches: 8. Germline V gene lookup returns CDR1 MGHRA and CDR2 YSYEKL. This CDR3 contains 17 residues. For the CDR3, the DNA is TGCGCCAGCAGCCAAGATCGAAGGGCTAGCGGGGAAGAGACCCAGTACTTC. Protein: CASSQDRRASGEETQYF.

J is TRBJ2-3 and V is TRBV5-1, with TRBD1 matching 11 bases. V shed 4 bases and J 5 bases; nucleotides not matched to a gene: 6. Germline CDR1 is SGHRS and CDR2 is YFSETQ. CDR3 size: 15 residues. The CDR3 loop reads CASSRTGGAGDTQYF. The CDR3 nucleotides are TGCGCCAGCAGCCGGACAGGGGGCGCAGGAGATACGCAGTATTTT.

V and J are TRBV6-5 and TRBJ2-4; D is possibly TRBD2 (6 bases). Germline V lookup: CDR1 MNHEY, CDR2 SVGAGI. Trimming shortened V by 0 bases and J by 0 bases, and 15 bases separated the two germline ends. This CDR3 has 18 residues. The CDR3 sequence is CASSYSMQGGLAKNIQYF. The DNA for the CDR3 is TGTGCCAGCAGTTACTCGATGCAGGGAGGTCTAGCCAAAAACATTCAGTACTTC.

The chain recombines TRBV7-8 with TRBJ1-5, with 11 positions matching TRBD1. With V trimmed by 7 bases and J by 5 bases, 7 bases remained unmatched. There are 15 residues in the CDR3. Per germline, CDR1 SGHVS and CDR2 FQNEAQ. CDR3 region: CASTSDRGQHQPQHF. CDR3 nucleotide sequence: TGTGCCAGCACCTCGGACAGGGGGCAACATCAGCCCCAGCATTTT.

The genes are TRBV20-1 and TRBJ2-4, with 12 nucleotides matching TRBD1. Unmatched junction bases numbered 9, after V lost 0 bases and J lost 0 bases. The germline V gene encodes CDR1 DFQATT and CDR2 SNEGSKA (reference sequence). This CDR3 region has 19 residues. The CDR3 loop is CSARDYRDRGPLAKNIQYF. For the CDR3, the DNA is TGCAGTGCTAGAGATTACCGGGACAGGGGGCCCTTAGCCAAAAACATTCAGTACTTC.